Listed below are T cell receptor beta chains from one sample, sequenced in a study of OX40 agonist ivuxolimab in advanced cancers. Sequenced by immunoSEQ multiplex PCR; TCRdb stores in-frame clones only, minus some. The data show tens of thousands of clones, roughly four fifths seen once. The specimen comprised CD4+ or CD8+ T cells sorted from blood, sampled in a trial of the OX40 agonist ivuxolimab. Receptors originate from an adult with an advanced solid tumor such as melanoma, head and neck, liver or kidney cancer. CDR3s include the opening cysteine and the closing phenylalanine or tryptophan. D genes are given only for firm matches. A clone size is listed for some rows: how often the clone was seen (once, few, many), or a class if it is expanded.

TGTGCCAGCAGCCAACCTAGGGGACAGGCCATCACCGGGGAGCTGTTTTTT CASSQPRGQAITGELFF TRBJ2-2 TRBD1 - TRBV14
TGTGCCAGCAGTTGGAAGACAGGGGAGCGGGAAAAACTGTTTTTT CASSWKTGEREKLFF TRBJ1-4 TRBD1 - TRBV6-5
TGTGCCAGCAGCTTAGGGAGCTCTGGAAACACCATATATTTT CASSLGSSGNTIYF TRBJ1-3 - - TRBV7-2
TGTGCCAGCAACCCTAGGACAGGGGGCGGCAATCAGCCCCAGCATTTT CASNPRTGGGNQPQHF TRBJ1-5 TRBD1 - TRBV2
TGTGCCAGCAGCCAATCCCTCGGTCTCACCCTCCACTTT CASSQSLGLTLHF TRBJ1-6 - once TRBV16
TGCGCCAGCAGCGCTGACAGGGTAGTGCATAATTCACCCCTCCACTTT CASSADRVVHNSPLHF TRBJ1-6 TRBD1 - TRBV5-1
TGTGCCAGCAGCGTGGGCCAGGGGGCTACAGATACGCAGTATTTT CASSVGQGATDTQYF TRBJ2-3 TRBD1 - TRBV9
TGTGCCAGCAGCTCGGGACAGGGGGGAGGAGAGACCCAGTACTTC CASSSGQGGGETQYF TRBJ2-5 TRBD1 - TRBV5-4
TGTGCCAGCAGCTTACAGGGGACGGGTGGCTACACCTTC CASSLQGTGGYTF TRBJ1-2 TRBD1 - TRBV5-4
TGTGCCAGCAGCCAAGATCGCAGCTATTCCTACGAGCAGTACTTC CASSQDRSYSYEQYF TRBJ2-7 - - TRBV4-2
- CAWGTGTAAEYF TRBJ2-7 - - TRBV30
TGTGCCTGGAGCGTCGGGACGGCTTATGAAAAACTGTTTTTT CAWSVGTAYEKLFF TRBJ1-4 - - TRBV30